Each of the 23 T cell receptor beta chains below was sequenced from the same sample in a study of long-term antiretroviral therapy in people with HIV (dated by TCRdb to between 2022 and 2023). The immunoSEQ hsTCRB v3.0 assay was used at survey level resolution to sequence the TRB variable region. Held by TCRdb, this immuneACCESS table contains in-frame sequences only and omits some clones. Under half of the omission traces to an unresolved V gene where checked; the cause of the rest is unknown. The sample table shows tens of thousands of clones, and roughly 89% are seen once. The ten largest clones take up about 6.4% of the sample. Source: unsorted PBMCs, taken 0.4 years after starting antiretroviral therapy. These receptors came from a man aged 18-30 years with HIV.

This chain links TRBV6-1 with TRBJ1-5, with no clear D. The CDR3 loop spans 15 amino acids. Germline loops: CDR1 MNHNS, CDR2 SASEGT. Trimming cost V 3 bases and J 2 bases, with 11 bases left between them. The chain's CDR3 is CASSDRPGGNQPQHF. The DNA for the CDR3 is TGTGCCAGCAGTGACCGTCCTGGGGGCAATCAGCCCCAGCATTTT.

The chain links TRBV7-2 to TRBJ2-7; 9 bases map to TRBD1. Germline V gene sequence: CDR1 SGHTA, CDR2 FQGNSA. This CDR3 contains 15 residues. Unmatched junction bases numbered 4, after V lost 0 bases and J lost 4 bases. In DNA form, the CDR3 reads TGTGCCAGCAGCTTAGCGACAGGGGGGTGGTACGAGCAGTACTTC. This sequence encodes CASSLATGGWYEQYF.

This chain connects TRBV5-6 to TRBJ2-1, with 9 positions matching TRBD2. CDR3 size: 14 residues. V trimming: 7 bases; J trimming: 4 bases; junction bases outside the gene matches: 6. Per germline, CDR1 SGHDT and CDR2 YYEEEE. The CDR3 DNA is TGTGCCAGCTCCCTAGCGGGAATTTACAATGAGCAGTTCTTC. It translates to CASSLAGIYNEQFF.

V is TRBV5-1 and J is TRBJ1-2; 7 bases are a match to TRBD1. Germline CDR1 is SGHRS and CDR2 is YFSETQ. The CDR3 loop spans 14 amino acids. With V trimmed by 4 bases and J by 4 bases, 7 bases remained unmatched. CDR3 nucleotide sequence: TGCGCCAGCAGCCCGACAGGGATTACCTATGGCTACACCTTC. Translation: CASSPTGITYGYTF.

The gene calls are TRBV27 and TRBJ2-3, with a possible D match to TRBD2 (7 bases). V lost 5 bases to trimming and J lost 6 bases, with 18 bases between them. The CDR3 totals 15 residues. Germline CDR1 and CDR2: MNHEY and SMNVEV (reference sequence). The CDR3 sequence: CASSPAGRGGDTQYF. CDR3 nucleotides: TGTGCCAGCAGTCCCGCGGGGAGGGGGGGCGATACGCAGTATTTT.

The V gene is TRBV7-9, the J gene TRBJ2-3; TRBD1 might be the D (6 bases). CDR3 length equals 15 residues. Trimming left V 5 bases short and J 1 base short, with 13 bases between. Germline V CDR1 and CDR2: SEHNR, FQNEAQ (reference sequence). The CDR3 region is CASSRGPGGTDTQYF. The CDR3 nucleotides are TGTGCCAGCAGCCGAGGGCCAGGGGGCACAGATACGCAGTATTTT.

Only a few counts were recorded for this clone. The V call is TRBV19, the J call TRBJ2-7, with 8 nucleotides matching TRBD1. This CDR3 region has 15 residues. Germline assignment: CDR1 LNHDA and CDR2 SQIVND (reference sequence). Germline trimming cut 5 bases from V and 1 base from J; bases unmatched to any gene: 7. In DNA form, the CDR3 reads TGTGCCAGTAGTCACACAGACAGGGGATCCTACGAGCAGTACTTC. It translates to CASSHTDRGSYEQYF. Full variable domain (rest looked up from reference TRBV19 and TRBJ2-7): DGGITQSPKYLFRKEGQNVTLSCEQNLNHDAMYWYRQDPGQGLRLIYYSQIVNDFQKGDIAEGYSVSREKKESFPLTVTSAQKNPTAFYLCASSHTDRGSYEQYFGPGTRLTVT.

V and J are TRBV10-2 and TRBJ2-7, with TRBD1 as a possible D gene (6 bases). The germline V gene has CDR1 WSHSY and CDR2 SAAADI. The CDR3 spans 14 residues. The V end was cut by 5 bases, the J end by 2 bases, with 13 bases between. The CDR3 coding sequence is TGCGCCAGCAGTCACCGGGACATCCCCTACGAGCAGTACTTC. Encoded protein: CASSHRDIPYEQYF.

This chain connects TRBV6-5 to TRBJ2-7; weak D call: TRBD2 (5 bases). The CDR3 loop spans 12 amino acids. V was trimmed by 2 bases and J by 4 bases, leaving 6 bases between them. Germline V gives CDR1 MNHEY, CDR2 SVGAGI. CDR3 in DNA: TGTGCCAGCAGTTACACGGGGTACGAGCAGTACTTC. It encodes CASSYTGYEQYF.

There are a few counts of this clone. The chain uses TRBV7-8 and TRBJ2-1; 15 positions agree with TRBD2. The CDR3 is 21 amino acids. V lost 5 bases, J lost 0 bases, and 14 bases stayed unmatched. Germline lookup yields CDR1 SGHVS and CDR2 FQNEAQ. The CDR3 DNA follows: TGTGCCAGCAGCCCCCGACAGGGGACTAGCGGGAGGTTATTCTCCTACAATGAGCAGTTCTTC. It specifies CASSPRQGTSGRLFSYNEQFF.

The V call is TRBV19, the J call TRBJ2-2; D is uncertain. Trimming stripped 7 bases from V and 1 base from J, with 10 bases between. In germline, CDR1 is LNHDA, CDR2 SQIVND (reference sequence). The CDR3 loop spans 14 amino acids. CDR3 loop: CASTPSGNTGELFF. In nucleotides, the CDR3 is TGTGCCAGTACTCCATCGGGGAACACCGGGGAGCTGTTTTTT.

The chain joins TRBV7-8 to TRBJ2-4; a weak D match, TRBD1 (6 bases). With 5 bases removed from V and 0 bases from J, the gap between germline ends came to 14 bases. CDR1 and CDR2 from the germline V gene are SGHVS and FQNEAQ. The CDR3 extends over 16 amino acids. The CDR3 nucleotides are TGTGCCAGCAGCCGCCAAAAACAGGGAGCCAAAAACATTCAGTACTTC. It codes for CASSRQKQGAKNIQYF.

V gene TRBV6-6 combines with J gene TRBJ1-1; D unresolved. Germline values: CDR1 MNHNY, CDR2 SVGAGI (reference sequence). V was cut by 7 bases and J by 0 bases, with 3 bases left in between. The CDR3 length is 11 residues. The CDR3 here is CASNVNTEAFF. For the CDR3, the DNA is TGTGCCAGCAACGTGAACACTGAAGCTTTCTTT.

The chain combines TRBV7-2 with TRBJ2-2, with D unclear. The CDR3 runs 12 residues. Germline V lookup: CDR1 SGHTA, CDR2 FQGNSA. Trimming removed 3 bases at V and 8 bases at J, with 7 bases between. CDR3 sequence: CASSFSLGELFF. The CDR3 bases are TGTGCCAGCAGCTTTTCTCTGGGGGAGCTGTTTTTT.

Points on this clone: The same CDR3 arises from other DNA sequences in this sample as well. The chain has TRBV11-2 and TRBJ2-7; no clear D gene. This CDR3 is 12 amino acids long. The germline V gene has CDR1 SGHAT and CDR2 FQNNGV. V was pared by 1 base and J by 6 bases, with 7 bases between. This CDR3 reads CASSLGGGEQYF. The CDR3 DNA sequence: TGTGCCAGCAGCTTAGGGGGTGGCGAGCAGTACTTC.

This chain links TRBV9 with TRBJ2-7, with 14 nucleotides matching TRBD2. The CDR3 spans 16 residues. Germline CDR1 reads SGDLS; CDR2 reads YYNGEE. V gave up 2 bases and J gave up 5 bases; unmatched junction bases: 6. The CDR3 spells CASSVGSGLAGDEQYF. As DNA, the CDR3 is TGTGCCAGCAGCGTGGGCTCGGGACTAGCGGGAGACGAGCAGTACTTC.

There are a few counts of this clone. The chain couples TRBV2 to TRBJ1-1; maybe TRBD1 (6 bases). Germline V gene data show CDR1 as SNHLY and CDR2 as FYNNEI. This CDR3 comprises 12 residues. V lost 4 bases and J 10 bases, leaving 13 bases between the germline ends. In DNA form, the CDR3 reads TGTGCCAGCAGTGTAGGGGGGGCTGGAGCTTTCTTT. Protein product: CASSVGGAGAFF.

The rearrangement uses TRBV6-6 and TRBJ2-7; D perhaps matches TRBD1 (6 bases). The CDR3 runs to 14 residues. With 4 bases removed from V and 3 bases from J, the gap between germline ends came to 13 bases. Germline CDR1 is MNHNY and CDR2 is SVGAGI (reference sequence). For the CDR3, the DNA is TGTGCCAGCAGTTTCTTGGACAGAAACTACGAGCAGTACTTC. Translating gives CASSFLDRNYEQYF.

The genes are TRBV5-5 and TRBJ1-2, with 7 bases fitting TRBD1. V was clipped by 4 bases and J by 0 bases; unmatched bases: 6. This CDR3 comprises 15 residues. The germline gives CDR1 SGHKS, CDR2 YYEKEE (reference sequence). The CDR3 region has the DNA TGTGCCAGCAGCGGGGGACAGATGGCTAACTATGGCTACACCTTC. Translated, it gives CASSGGQMANYGYTF.

The genes are TRBV14 and TRBJ2-1, with 8 bases identical to TRBD2. Germline CDR1 SGHDN, CDR2 FVKESK. The CDR3 loop spans 16 amino acids. Trimming took 3 bases from V and 5 from J; bases not matched to a gene: 9. CDR3 protein: CASSHRLAITDNEQFF. CDR3 in DNA: TGTGCCAGCAGCCACCGACTAGCGATTACCGACAATGAGCAGTTCTTC.

The genes are TRBV28 and TRBJ2-2; 9 bases line up with TRBD2. This CDR3 region has 17 residues. Germline values: CDR1 MDHEN, CDR2 SYDVKM. With V trimmed by 2 bases and J by 2 bases, 6 bases remained unmatched. This CDR3 reads CASSLVLAGRNTGELFF. Here the CDR3 DNA reads TGTGCCAGCAGTTTAGTCCTAGCGGGAAGAAACACCGGGGAGCTGTTTTTT.

This sequence joins TRBV27 and TRBJ2-7; no firm D call. V lost 2 bases, J lost 5 bases, and 10 bases lay in between. Germline V gene data show CDR1 as MNHEY and CDR2 as SMNVEV (reference sequence). The CDR3 runs 13 residues. The CDR3 loop reads CASSLKGNDEQYF. CDR3 coding DNA: TGTGCCAGCAGTTTAAAAGGGAATGACGAGCAGTACTTC.

The CDR3 DNA reads as TGTGCCAGCAGTCCCCGAGGGGGGGGCTTTGACGACAATGAGCAGTTCTTC. Translated: CASSPRGGGFDDNEQFF. The V and J genes are TRBV27 and TRBJ2-1; maybe TRBD2 (7 bases). This CDR3 is 17 amino acids long. Trimming shortened V by 5 bases and J by 5 bases, and 22 bases separated the two germline ends. Germline CDR1 reads MNHEY; CDR2 reads SMNVEV (reference sequence).